The source of this T cell receptor beta chain is a study of control samples from healthy donors and cancer patients. Here immunoSEQ multiplex PCR was the method, and the copy in TCRdb shows in-frame clones only, minus some. The table records some 120,000 clones, approximately 87% of them present only once. CDR3 length: 14 residues. Deletions cut 8 bases from V and 2 bases from J, with 16 bases between. Germline CDR1 SGHTA, CDR2 FQGNSA. The material sequenced was blood. The origin of this receptor is a man in his fifties or sixties in good health. The V and J genes are TRBV7-2 and TRBJ2-7, with D possibly being TRBD2 (6 bases). CDR3 region: CASSPSGGPYEQYF. The CDR3 nucleotides read TGTGCCAGCTCACCCTCCGGGGGACCCTACGAGCAGTACTTC.